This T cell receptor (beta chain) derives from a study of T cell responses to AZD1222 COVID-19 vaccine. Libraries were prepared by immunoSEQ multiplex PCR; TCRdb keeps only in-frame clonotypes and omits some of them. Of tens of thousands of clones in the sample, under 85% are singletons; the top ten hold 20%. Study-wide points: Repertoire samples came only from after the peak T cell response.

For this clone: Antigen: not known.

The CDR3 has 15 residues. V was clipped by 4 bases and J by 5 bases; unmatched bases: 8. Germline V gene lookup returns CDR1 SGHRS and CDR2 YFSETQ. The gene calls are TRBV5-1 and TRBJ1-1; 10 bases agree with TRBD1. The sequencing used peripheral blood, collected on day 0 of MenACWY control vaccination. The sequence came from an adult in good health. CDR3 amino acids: CASSKGDRGRTEAFF. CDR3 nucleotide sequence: TGCGCCAGCAGCAAAGGGGACAGGGGTCGAACTGAAGCTTTCTTT.